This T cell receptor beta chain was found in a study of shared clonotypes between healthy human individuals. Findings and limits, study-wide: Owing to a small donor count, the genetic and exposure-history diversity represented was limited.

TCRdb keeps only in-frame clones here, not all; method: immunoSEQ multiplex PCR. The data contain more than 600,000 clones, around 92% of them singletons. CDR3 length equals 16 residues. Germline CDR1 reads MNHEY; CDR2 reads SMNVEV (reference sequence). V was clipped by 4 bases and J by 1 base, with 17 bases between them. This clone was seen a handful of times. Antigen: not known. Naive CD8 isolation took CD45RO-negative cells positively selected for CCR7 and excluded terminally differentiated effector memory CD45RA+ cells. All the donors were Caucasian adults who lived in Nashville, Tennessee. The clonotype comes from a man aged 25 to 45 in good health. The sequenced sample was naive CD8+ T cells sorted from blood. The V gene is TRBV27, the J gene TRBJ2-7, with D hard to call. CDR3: CASSSLLTRRSYEQYF. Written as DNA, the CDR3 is TGTGCCAGCAGTTCCTTGTTGACACGGAGATCCTACGAGCAGTACTTC.